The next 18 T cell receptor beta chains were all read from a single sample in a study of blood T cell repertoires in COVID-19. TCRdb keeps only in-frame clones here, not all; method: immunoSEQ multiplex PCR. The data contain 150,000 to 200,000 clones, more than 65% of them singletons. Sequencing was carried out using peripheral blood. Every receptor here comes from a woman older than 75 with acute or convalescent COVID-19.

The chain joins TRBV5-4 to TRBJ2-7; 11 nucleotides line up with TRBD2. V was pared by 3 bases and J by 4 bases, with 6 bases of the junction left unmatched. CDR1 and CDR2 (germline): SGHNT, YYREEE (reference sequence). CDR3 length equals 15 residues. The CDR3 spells CASSSTLAGGYEQYF. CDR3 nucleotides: TGTGCCAGCAGCTCCACTCTAGCGGGAGGATACGAGCAGTACTTC.

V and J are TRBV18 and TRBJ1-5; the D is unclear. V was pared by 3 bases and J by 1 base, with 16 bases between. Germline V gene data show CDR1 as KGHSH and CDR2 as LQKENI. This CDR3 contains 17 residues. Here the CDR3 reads CASSPLAAGGSNQPQHF. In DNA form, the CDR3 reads TGTGCCAGCTCACCCCTCGCTGCCGGCGGGAGCAATCAGCCCCAGCATTTT.

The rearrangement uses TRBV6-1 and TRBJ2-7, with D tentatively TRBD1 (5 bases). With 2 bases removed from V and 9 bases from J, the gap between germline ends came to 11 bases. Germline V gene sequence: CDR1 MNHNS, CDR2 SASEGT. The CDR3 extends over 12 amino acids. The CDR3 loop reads CASSEQGFGQYF. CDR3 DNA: TGTGCCAGCAGTGAACAGGGCTTTGGGCAGTACTTC.

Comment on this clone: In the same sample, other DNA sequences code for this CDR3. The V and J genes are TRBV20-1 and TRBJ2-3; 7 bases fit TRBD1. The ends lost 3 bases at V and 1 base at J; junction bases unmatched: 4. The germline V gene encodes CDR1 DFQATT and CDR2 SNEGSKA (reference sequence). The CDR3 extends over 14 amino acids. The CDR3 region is CSASTGDGTDTQYF. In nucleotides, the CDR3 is TGCAGTGCTAGTACAGGGGATGGCACAGATACGCAGTATTTT.

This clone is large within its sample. The CDR3 nucleotides read TGTGCCAGCAGCCCCCGGGACTACCAAGAGACCCAGTACTTC. Translating gives CASSPRDYQETQYF. This rearrangement joins TRBV9 to TRBJ2-5; D may be TRBD2 (6 bases). Trimming cost V 4 bases and J 0 bases, with 10 bases left between them. CDR1 and CDR2 from the germline V gene are SGDLS and YYNGEE. This CDR3 has 14 residues.

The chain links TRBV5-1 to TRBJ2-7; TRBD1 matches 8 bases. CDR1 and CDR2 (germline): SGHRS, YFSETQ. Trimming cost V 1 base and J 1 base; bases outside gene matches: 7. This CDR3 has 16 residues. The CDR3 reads CASSLQSGTGSYEQYF. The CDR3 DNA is TGCGCCAGCAGCTTGCAATCGGGGACAGGTTCCTACGAGCAGTACTTC.

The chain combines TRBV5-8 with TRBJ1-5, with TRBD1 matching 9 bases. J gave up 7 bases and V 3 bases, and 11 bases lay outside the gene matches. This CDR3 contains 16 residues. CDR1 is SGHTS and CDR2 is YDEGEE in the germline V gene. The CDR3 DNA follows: TGTGCCAGCAGCTCGGGTAGGACAGGGGAGTGGCAGCCCCAGCATTTT. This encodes CASSSGRTGEWQPQHF.

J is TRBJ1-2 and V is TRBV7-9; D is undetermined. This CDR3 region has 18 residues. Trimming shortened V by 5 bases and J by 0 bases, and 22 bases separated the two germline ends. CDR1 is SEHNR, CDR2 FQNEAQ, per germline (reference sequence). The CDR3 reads CASSPYNPSGGANYGYTF. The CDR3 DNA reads TGTGCCAGCAGCCCATATAACCCTTCAGGAGGAGCTAACTATGGCTACACCTTC.

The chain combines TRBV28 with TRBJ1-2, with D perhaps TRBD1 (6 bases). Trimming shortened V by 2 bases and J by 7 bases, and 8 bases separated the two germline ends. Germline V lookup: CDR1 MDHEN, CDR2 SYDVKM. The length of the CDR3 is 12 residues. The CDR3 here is CASSLPRGGYTF. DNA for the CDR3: TGTGCCAGCAGTTTACCCAGGGGTGGCTACACCTTC.

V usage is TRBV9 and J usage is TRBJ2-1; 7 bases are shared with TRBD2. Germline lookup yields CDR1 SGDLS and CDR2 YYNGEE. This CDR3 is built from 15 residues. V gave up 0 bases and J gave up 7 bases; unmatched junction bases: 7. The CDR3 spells CASSVAASGKNEQFF. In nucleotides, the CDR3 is TGTGCCAGCAGCGTAGCGGCTAGCGGCAAAAATGAGCAGTTCTTC.

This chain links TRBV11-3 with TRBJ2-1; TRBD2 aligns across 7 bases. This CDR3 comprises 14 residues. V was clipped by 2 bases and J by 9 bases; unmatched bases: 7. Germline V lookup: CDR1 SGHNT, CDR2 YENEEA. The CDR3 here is CASSLRLAAGEQFF. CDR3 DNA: TGTGCCAGCAGCTTAAGACTAGCTGCCGGTGAGCAGTTCTTC.

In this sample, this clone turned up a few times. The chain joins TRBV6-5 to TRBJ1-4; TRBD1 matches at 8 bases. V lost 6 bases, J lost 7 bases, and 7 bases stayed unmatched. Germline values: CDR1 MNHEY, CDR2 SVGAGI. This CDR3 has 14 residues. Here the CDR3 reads CASRPQGASEKLFF. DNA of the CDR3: TGTGCCAGCAGGCCCCAGGGGGCTTCTGAAAAACTGTTTTTT.

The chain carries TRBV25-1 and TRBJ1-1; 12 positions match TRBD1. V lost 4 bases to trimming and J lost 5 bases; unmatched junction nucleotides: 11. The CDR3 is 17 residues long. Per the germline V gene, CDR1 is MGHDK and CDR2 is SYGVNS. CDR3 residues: CASSGTPGQGAGTEAFF. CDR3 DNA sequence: TGTGCCAGCAGTGGTACGCCGGGACAGGGGGCAGGTACTGAAGCTTTCTTT.

The CDR3 here is CASSVGSSTGGSYEQYF. DNA of the CDR3: TGTGCCAGCAGCGTAGGGTCCTCCACAGGGGGTTCCTACGAGCAGTACTTC. This chain uses TRBV9 with TRBJ2-7; 8 bases agree with TRBD1. The junction had 9 bases not matched to a gene; V was cut back by 0 bases and J by 1 base. Germline V gene data show CDR1 as SGDLS and CDR2 as YYNGEE. The CDR3 runs to 17 residues. The variable domain in full, completed from reference TRBV9 and TRBJ2-7, reads DSGVTQTPKHLITATGQRVTLRCSPRSGDLSVYWYQQSLDQGLQFLIQYYNGEERAKGNILERFSAQQFPDLHSELNLSSLELGDSALYFCASSVGSSTGGSYEQYFGPGTRLTVT.

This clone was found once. The CDR3 DNA sequence: TGCGCCAGCAGCCCAGGACACGGTGGAGCAACTAATGAAAAACTGTTTTTT. Translation gives CASSPGHGGATNEKLFF. The J gene is TRBJ1-4, the V gene TRBV5-1; a possible D gene is TRBD1 (5 bases). CDR3 length equals 17 residues. The germline V gene encodes CDR1 SGHRS and CDR2 YFSETQ. V was clipped by 4 bases and J by 0 bases, with 16 bases between them.

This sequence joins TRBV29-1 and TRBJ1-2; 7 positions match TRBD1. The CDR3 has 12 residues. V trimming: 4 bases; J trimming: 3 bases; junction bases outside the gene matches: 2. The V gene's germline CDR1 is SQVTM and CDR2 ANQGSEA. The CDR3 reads CSVGGQDYGYTF. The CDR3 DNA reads TGCAGCGTTGGAGGACAGGACTATGGCTACACCTTC. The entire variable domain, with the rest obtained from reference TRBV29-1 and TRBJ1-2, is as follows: SAVISQKPSRDICQRGTSLTIQCQVDSQVTMMFWYRQQPGQSLTLIATANQGSEATYESGFVIDKFPISRPNLTFSTLTVSNMSPEDSSIYLCSVGGQDYGYTFGSGTRLTVV.

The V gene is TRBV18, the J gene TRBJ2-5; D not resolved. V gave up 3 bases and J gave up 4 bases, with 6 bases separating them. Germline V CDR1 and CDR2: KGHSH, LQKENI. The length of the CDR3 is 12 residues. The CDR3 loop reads CASSPPRETQYF. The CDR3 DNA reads TGTGCCAGCTCACCTCCGAGAGAGACCCAGTACTTC.

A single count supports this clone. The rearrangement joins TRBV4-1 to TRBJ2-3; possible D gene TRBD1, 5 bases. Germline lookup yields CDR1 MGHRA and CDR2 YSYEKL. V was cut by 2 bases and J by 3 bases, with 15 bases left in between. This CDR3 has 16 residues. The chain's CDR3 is CASSQRQGSTTDTQYF. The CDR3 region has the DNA TGCGCCAGCAGCCAAAGGCAGGGAAGCACTACAGATACGCAGTATTTT.